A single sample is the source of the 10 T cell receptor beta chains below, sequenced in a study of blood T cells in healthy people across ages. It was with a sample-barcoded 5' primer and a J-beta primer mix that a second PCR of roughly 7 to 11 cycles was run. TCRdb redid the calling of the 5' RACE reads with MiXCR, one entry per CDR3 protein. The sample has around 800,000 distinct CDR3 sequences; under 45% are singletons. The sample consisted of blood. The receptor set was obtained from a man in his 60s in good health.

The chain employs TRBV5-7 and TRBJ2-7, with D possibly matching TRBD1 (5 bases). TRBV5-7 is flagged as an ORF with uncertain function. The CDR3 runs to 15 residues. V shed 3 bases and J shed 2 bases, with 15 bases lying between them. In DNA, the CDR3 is TGTGCCAGCAGCTCCCTACAGGAGCCAACCTACGAGCAGTACTTC. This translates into CASSSLQEPTYEQYF.

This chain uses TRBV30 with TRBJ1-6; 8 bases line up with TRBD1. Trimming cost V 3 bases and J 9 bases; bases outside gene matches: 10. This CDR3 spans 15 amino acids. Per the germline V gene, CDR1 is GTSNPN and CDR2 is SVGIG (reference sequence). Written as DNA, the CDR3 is TGTGCCTGGAGCCGGCCGGACAGGGATTCTTCACCCCTCCACTTT. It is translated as CAWSRPDRDSSPLHF.

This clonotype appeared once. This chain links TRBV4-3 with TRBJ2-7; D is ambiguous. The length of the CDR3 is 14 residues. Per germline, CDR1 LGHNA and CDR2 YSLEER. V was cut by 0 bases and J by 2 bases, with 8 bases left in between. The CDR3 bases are TGCGCCAGCAGCCAAGAGGATCAGGCCTACGAGCAGTACTTC. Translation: CASSQEDQAYEQYF.

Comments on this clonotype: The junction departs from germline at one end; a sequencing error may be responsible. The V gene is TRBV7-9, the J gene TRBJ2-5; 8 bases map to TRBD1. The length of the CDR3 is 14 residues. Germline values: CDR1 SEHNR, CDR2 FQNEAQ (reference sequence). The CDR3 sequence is CTSSLGRGPETQYF. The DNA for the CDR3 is TGTACCAGCAGCTTAGGCAGGGGGCCAGAGACCCAGTACTTC.

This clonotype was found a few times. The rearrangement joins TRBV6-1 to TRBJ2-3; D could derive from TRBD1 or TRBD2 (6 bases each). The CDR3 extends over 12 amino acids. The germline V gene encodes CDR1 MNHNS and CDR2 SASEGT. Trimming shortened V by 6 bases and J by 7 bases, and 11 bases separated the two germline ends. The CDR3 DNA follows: TGTGCCAGCAGCAAAGGGGGGAATACGCAGTATTTT. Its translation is CASSKGGNTQYF.

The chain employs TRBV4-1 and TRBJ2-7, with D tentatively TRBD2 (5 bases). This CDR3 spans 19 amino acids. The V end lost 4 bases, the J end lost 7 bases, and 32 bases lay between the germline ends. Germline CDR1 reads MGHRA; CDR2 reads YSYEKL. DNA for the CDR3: TGCGCCAGCAGCCCCCGCGCGGGTGGGCACCCAGACTCCGCACGGGAGCAGTACTTC. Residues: CASSPRAGGHPDSAREQYF.

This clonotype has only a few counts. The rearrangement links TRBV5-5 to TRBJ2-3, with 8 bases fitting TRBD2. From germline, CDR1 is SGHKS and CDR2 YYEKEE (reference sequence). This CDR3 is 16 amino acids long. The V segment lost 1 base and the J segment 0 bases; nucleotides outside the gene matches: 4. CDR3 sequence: CASSLLLAGSTDTQYF. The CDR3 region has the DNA TGTGCCAGCAGCTTGTTGTTAGCGGGGAGCACAGATACGCAGTATTTT.

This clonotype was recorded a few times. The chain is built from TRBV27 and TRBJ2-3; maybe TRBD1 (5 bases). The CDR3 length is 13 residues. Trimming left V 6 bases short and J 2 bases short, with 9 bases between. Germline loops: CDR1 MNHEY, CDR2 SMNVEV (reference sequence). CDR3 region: CASSPQDTDTQYF. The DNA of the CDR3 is TGTGCCAGCAGCCCACAGGACACAGATACGCAGTATTTT.

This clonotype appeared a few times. The CDR3, as DNA: TGTGCCAGCAGTTACCTGGACCGGCTCCTAAACGGCTACACCTTC. Its translation: CASSYLDRLLNGYTF. The chain couples TRBV6-2 or TRBV6-3 to TRBJ1-2, with D hard to call. V was shortened by 2 bases and J by 8 bases, with 18 bases between the two germline ends. The V gene's germline CDR1 is MNHEY and CDR2 SVGEGT. The CDR3 spans 15 residues.

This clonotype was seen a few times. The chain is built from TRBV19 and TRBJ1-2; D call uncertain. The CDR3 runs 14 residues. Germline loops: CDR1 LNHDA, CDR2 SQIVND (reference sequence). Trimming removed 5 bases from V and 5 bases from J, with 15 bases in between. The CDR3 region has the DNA TGTGCCAGTAGTTCGGTTTTGGTACCTTATGGCTACACCTTC. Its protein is CASSSVLVPYGYTF.